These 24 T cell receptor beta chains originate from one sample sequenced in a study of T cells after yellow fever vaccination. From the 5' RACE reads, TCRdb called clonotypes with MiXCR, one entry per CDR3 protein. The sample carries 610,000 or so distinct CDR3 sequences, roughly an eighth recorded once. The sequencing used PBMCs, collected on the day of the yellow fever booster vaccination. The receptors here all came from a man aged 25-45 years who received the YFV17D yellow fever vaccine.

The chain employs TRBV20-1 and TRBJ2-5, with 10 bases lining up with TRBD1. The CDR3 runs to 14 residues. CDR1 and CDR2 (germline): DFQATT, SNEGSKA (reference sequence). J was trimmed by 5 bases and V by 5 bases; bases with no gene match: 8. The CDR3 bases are TGCAGTGCTGAGGACAGGGGGTCAAGGGAGACCCAGTACTTC. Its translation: CSAEDRGSRETQYF.

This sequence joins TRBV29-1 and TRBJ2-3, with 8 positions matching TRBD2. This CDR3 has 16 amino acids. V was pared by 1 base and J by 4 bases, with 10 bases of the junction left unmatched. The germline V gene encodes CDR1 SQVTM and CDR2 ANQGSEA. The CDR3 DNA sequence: TGCAGCGTTGAAGGGGGCGCCCGCGGGGGGCCAGATACGCAGTATTTT. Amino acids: CSVEGGARGGPDTQYF.

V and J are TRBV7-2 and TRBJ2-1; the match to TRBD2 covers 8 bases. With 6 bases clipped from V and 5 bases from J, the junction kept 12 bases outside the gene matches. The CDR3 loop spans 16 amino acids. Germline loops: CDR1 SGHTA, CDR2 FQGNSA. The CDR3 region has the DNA TGTGCCAGCAGAGTTGGAGGGGCTAGCGGGCACAATGAGCAGTTCTTC. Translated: CASRVGGASGHNEQFF.

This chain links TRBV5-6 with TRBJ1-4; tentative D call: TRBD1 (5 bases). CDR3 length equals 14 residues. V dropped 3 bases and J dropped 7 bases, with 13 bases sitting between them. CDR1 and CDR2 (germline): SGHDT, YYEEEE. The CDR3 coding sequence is TGTGCCAGCAGCTGGAGGGGCGCGGGTGAAAAACTGTTTTTT. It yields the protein CASSWRGAGEKLFF. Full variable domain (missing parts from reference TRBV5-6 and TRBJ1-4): DAGVTQSPTHLIKTRGQQVTLRCSPKSGHDTVSWYQQALGQGPQFIFQYYEEEERQRGNFPDRFSGHQFPNYSSELNVNALLLGDSALYLCASSWRGAGEKLFFGSGTQLSVL.

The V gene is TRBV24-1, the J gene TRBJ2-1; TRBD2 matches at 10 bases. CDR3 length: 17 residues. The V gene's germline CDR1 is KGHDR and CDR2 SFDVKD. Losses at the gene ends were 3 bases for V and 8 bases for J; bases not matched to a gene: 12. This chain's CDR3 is CATSDARASGSGYEQFF. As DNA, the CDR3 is TGTGCCACCAGTGATGCCCGGGCTAGCGGGAGTGGCTATGAGCAGTTCTTC.

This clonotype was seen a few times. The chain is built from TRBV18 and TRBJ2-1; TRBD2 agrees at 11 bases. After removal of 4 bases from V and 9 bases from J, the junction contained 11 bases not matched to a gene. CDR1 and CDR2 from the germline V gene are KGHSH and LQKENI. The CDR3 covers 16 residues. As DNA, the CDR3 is TGTGCCAGCTCACTACAAAGTGGACTAGCGGGTACTGAGCAGTTCTTC. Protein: CASSLQSGLAGTEQFF.

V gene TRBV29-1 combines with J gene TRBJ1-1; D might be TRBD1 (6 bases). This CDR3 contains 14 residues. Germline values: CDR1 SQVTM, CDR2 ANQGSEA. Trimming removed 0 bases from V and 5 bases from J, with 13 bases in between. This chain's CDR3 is CSVEDPRGGTEAFF. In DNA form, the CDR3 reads TGCAGCGTTGAAGATCCCAGGGGAGGGACTGAAGCTTTCTTT.

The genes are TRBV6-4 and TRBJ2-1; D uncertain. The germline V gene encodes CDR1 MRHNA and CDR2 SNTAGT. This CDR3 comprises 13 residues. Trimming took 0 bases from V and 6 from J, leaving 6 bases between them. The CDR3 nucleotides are TGTGCCAGCAGTGACTCGAATAGCAATGAGCAGTTCTTC. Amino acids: CASSDSNSNEQFF.

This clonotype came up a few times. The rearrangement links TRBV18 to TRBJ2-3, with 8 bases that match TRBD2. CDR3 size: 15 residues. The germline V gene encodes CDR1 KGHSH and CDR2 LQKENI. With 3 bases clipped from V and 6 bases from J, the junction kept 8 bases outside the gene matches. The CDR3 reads CASSPRTSRTDTQYF. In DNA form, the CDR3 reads TGTGCCAGCTCACCGAGGACTAGCCGAACGGATACGCAGTATTTT.

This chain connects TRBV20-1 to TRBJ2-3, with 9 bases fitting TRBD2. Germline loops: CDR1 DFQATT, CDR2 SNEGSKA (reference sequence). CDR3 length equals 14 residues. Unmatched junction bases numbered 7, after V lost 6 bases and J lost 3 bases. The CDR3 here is CSARKTSGTDTQYF. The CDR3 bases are TGCAGTGCCCGGAAAACTAGCGGGACAGATACGCAGTATTTT.

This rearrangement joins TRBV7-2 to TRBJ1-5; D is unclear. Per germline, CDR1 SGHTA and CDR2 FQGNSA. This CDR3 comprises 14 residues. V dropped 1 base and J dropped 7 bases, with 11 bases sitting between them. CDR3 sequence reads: CASSLVGKGQPQHF. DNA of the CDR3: TGTGCCAGCAGCTTAGTCGGGAAAGGACAGCCCCAGCATTTT.

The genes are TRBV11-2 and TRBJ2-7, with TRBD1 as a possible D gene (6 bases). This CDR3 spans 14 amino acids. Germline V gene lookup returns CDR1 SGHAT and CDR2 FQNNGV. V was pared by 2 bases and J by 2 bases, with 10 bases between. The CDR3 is CASSLMGATYEQYF. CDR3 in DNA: TGTGCCAGCAGCTTAATGGGGGCTACCTACGAGCAGTACTTC.

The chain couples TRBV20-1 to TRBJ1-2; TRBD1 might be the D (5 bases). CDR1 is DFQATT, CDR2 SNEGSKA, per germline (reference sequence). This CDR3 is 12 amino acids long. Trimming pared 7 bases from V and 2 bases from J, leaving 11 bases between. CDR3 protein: CSGRWGNYGYTF. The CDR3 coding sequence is TGCAGTGGGAGGTGGGGGAACTATGGCTACACCTTC.

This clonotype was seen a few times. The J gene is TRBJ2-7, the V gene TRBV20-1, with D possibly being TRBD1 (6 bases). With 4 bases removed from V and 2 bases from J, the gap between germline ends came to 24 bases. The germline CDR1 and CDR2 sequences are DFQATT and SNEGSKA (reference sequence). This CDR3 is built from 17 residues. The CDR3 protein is CSANPFLKQGPPYEQYF. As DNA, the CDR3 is TGCAGTGCTAACCCATTCCTCAAACAGGGCCCTCCCTACGAGCAGTACTTC.

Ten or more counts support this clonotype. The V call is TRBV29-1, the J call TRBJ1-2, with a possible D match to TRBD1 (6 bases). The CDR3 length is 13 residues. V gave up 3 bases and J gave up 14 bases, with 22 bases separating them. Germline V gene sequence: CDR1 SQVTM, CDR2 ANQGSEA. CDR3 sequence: CSVDRPGAFVYTF. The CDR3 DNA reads TGCAGCGTTGATAGGCCAGGGGCGTTCGTTTATACCTTC. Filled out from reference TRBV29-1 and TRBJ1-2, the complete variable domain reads SAVISQKPSRDICQRGTSLTIQCQVDSQVTMMFWYRQQPGQSLTLIATANQGSEATYESGFVIDKFPISRPNLTFSTLTVSNMSPEDSSIYLCSVDRPGAFVYTFGSGTRLTVV.

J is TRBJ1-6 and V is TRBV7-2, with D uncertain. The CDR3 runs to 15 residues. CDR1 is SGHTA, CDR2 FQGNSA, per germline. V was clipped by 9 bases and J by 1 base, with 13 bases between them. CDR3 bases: TGTGCCAGTAGAGGCAGACAATCCTATAATTCACCCCTCCACTTT. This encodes CASRGRQSYNSPLHF.

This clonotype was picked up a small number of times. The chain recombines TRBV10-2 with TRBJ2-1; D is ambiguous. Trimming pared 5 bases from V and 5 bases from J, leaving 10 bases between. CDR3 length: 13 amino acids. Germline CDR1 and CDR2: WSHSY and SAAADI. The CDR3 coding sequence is TGCGCCAGCAGTCCAGACCCAGACAATGAGCAGTTCTTC. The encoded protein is CASSPDPDNEQFF.

In DNA, the CDR3 is TGTGCCACCAGCAGAGATGAGGTAACGGGGACGGAGGTCCTGACTTTC. Protein sequence: CATSRDEVTGTEVLTF. The chain uses TRBV15 and TRBJ2-6; either TRBD1 or TRBD2 may fit D (5 bases each). The CDR3 sequence is 16 residues long. Germline assignment: CDR1 LNHNV and CDR2 YYDKDF (reference sequence). Trimming pared 0 bases from V and 13 bases from J, leaving 19 bases between.

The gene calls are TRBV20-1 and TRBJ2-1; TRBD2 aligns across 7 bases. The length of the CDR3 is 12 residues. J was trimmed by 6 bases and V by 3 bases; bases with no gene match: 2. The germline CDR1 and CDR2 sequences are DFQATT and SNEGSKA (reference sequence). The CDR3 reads CSASGRTNEQFF. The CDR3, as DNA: TGCAGTGCTAGCGGGAGGACCAATGAGCAGTTCTTC.

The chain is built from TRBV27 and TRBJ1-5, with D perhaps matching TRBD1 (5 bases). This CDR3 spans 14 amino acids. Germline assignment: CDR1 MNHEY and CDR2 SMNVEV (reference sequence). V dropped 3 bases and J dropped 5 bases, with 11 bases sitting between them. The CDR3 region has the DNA TGTGCCAGCAGTTTTGGGGCGACGGATCAGCCCCAGCATTTT. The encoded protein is CASSFGATDQPQHF.

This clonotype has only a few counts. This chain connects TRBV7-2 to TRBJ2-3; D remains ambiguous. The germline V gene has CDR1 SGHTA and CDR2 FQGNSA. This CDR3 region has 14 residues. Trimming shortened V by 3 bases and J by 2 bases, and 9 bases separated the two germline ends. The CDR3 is CASSLSHPTDTQYF. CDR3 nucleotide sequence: TGTGCCAGCAGCTTGTCGCACCCCACAGATACGCAGTATTTT.

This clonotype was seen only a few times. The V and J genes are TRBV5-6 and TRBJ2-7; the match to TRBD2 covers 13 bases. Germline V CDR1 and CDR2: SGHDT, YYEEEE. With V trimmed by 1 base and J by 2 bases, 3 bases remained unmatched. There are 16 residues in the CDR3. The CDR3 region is CASSLRGLAGPYEQYF. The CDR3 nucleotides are TGTGCCAGCAGCTTGCGGGGACTAGCGGGACCCTACGAGCAGTACTTC.

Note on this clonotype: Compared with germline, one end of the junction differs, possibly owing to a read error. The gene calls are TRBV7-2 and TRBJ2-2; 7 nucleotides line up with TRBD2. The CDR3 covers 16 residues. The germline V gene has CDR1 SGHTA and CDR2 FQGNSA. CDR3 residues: CPSSLGPAGNTGELFF. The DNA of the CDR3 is TGTCCCAGCAGCTTAGGACCAGCGGGAAACACCGGGGAGCTGTTTTTT.

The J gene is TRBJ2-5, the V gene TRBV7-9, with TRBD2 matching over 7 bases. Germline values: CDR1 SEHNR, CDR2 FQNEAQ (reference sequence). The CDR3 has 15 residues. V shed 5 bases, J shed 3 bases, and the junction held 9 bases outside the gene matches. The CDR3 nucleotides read TGTGCCAGCAGCCGCATCGGGAGGTCCAAAGAGACCCAGTACTTC. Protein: CASSRIGRSKETQYF.